These T cell receptor beta chains were read from a single sample in a study of blood T cell repertoires in COVID-19. This table comes from immunoSEQ multiplex PCR, and its TCRdb copy is limited to in-frame clones, with some not included. The table lists 200,000 to 250,000 clones, around nine tenths of them singletons. Sequencing input: PBMCs or T cells enriched from blood (not recorded which). The receptor source for this set is a woman between 25 and 40 years old who had been exposed to COVID-19. Both conserved end residues are part of each CDR3. The order of the fields is CDR3 DNA, CDR3 protein, J gene, clone size, D gene, V gene. The D gene is left open where the match is weak. A row's size may be missing; if present it is once, few, many or a size class.

TGTGCCAGCAGCCTGTGGGCCGGGACTACGAACACCGGGGAGCTGTTTTTT CASSLWAGTTNTGELFF TRBJ2-2 NA TRBD2 TRBV3-1/TRBV3-2
TGTGCCATCAAGGGTCGAGACAGTCAATCCGGGGAGCTGTTTTTT CAIKGRDSQSGELFF TRBJ2-2 NA NA TRBV10-3
TGTGCCAGCAGCTTGATTGGGCGGGATGAGCAGTTCTTC CASSLIGRDEQFF TRBJ2-1 NA NA TRBV5-4
TGTGCCAGCAGCTTTGACAGGGAAGTTGGCTACACCTTC CASSFDREVGYTF TRBJ1-2 NA TRBD1 TRBV7-3
TGTGCCAGCAGTTCTGTGACTAGCGGGAGCTTGGACGAGCAGTACTTC CASSSVTSGSLDEQYF TRBJ2-7 NA TRBD2 TRBV6-2/TRBV6-3
TGTGCCAGCAGTTACAGTAGCTCCTACAATGAGCAGTTCTTC CASSYSSSYNEQFF TRBJ2-1 once NA TRBV6-5
TGTGCCAGCAGTTATGGTGGACAGAGGAACACTGAAGCTTTCTTT CASSYGGQRNTEAFF TRBJ1-1 NA NA TRBV6-5
TGTGCCAGCAGCAGGGTCCATGGCTACACCTTC CASSRVHGYTF TRBJ1-2 NA NA TRBV2
TGTGCCAGCGGAGCAGCGGGAGAAGCCTACAATGAGCAGTTCTTC CASGAAGEAYNEQFF TRBJ2-1 NA TRBD2 TRBV6-5
TGTGCCAGCAGCTTAGGGCGGAACTTTGAAGCTTTCTTT CASSLGRNFEAFF TRBJ1-1 NA NA TRBV13
TGCGCCAGCAGTTGCATAAATGGGGGAGGGCCCCTCCCAGAGACCCAGTACTTC CASSCINGGGPLPETQYF TRBJ2-5 NA TRBD2 TRBV10-1
TGTGCCAGCAGCTACCTTCGGCCCCAGGGGTACAATGAGCAGTTCTTC CASSYLRPQGYNEQFF TRBJ2-1 NA NA TRBV5-4